These 5 T cell receptor beta chains were sequenced from one sample in a study of blood T cell repertoires in COVID-19. The data were produced by immunoSEQ multiplex PCR, yet TCRdb's version contains in-frame clones alone and is incomplete. The sample carries approximately 170,000 clones, approximately 87% recorded once. The sequencing sample was made of peripheral blood. These receptors came from a woman in her 70s with acute or convalescent COVID-19.

V is TRBV2 and J is TRBJ1-6, with a tentative D call TRBD1 (5 bases). Germline lookup yields CDR1 SNHLY and CDR2 FYNNEI. CDR3 length: 14 amino acids. V gave up 3 bases and J gave up 9 bases, with 12 bases separating them. CDR3 nucleotide sequence: TGTGCCAGCAGTGAGACAGTTCGAGGTTCACCCCTCCACTTT. Translating gives CASSETVRGSPLHF. Supplemented by reference TRBV2 and TRBJ1-6, the full variable domain reads EPEVTQTPSHQVTQMGQEVILRCVPISNHLYFYWYRQILGQKVEFLVSFYNNEISEKSEIFDDQFSVERPDGSNFTLKIRSTKLEDSAMYFCASSETVRGSPLHFGNGTRLTVT.

The chain couples TRBV3-1 (or the pseudogene TRBV3-2) to TRBJ2-1; D may be TRBD2 (6 bases). V lost 4 bases and J 5 bases, leaving 21 bases between the germline ends. Germline values: CDR1 LGHDT, CDR2 YNNKEL (reference sequence). The CDR3 length is 17 residues. This CDR3 reads CASSRTLQWRGDNEQFF. The CDR3 bases are TGTGCCAGCAGCCGAACCCTCCAGTGGCGCGGGGACAATGAGCAGTTCTTC.

This clone was picked up one time. The chain combines TRBV7-2 with TRBJ1-4, with 7 bases fitting TRBD1. From germline, CDR1 is SGHTA and CDR2 FQGNSA. The CDR3 has 15 amino acids. V was clipped by 1 base and J by 13 bases; unmatched bases: 12. The CDR3 nucleotides are TGTGCCAGCAGCTTAGTTGGGGACAGCCTCCAGGGACTGTTTTTT. Translated, it gives CASSLVGDSLQGLFF. The full variable domain, in which reference TRBV7-2 and TRBJ1-4 provide the parts outside the CDR3, is GAGVSQSPSNKVTEKGKDVELRCDPISGHTALYWYRQSLGQGLEFLIYFQGNSAPDKSGLPSDRFSAERTGGSVSTLTIQRTQQEDSAVYLCASSLVGDSLQGLFFGSGTQLSVL.

The chain links TRBV7-8 to TRBJ2-2, with 8 bases aligning to TRBD1. The CDR3 runs 18 residues. Germline assignment: CDR1 SGHVS and CDR2 FQNEAQ. Trimming removed 3 bases from V and 4 bases from J; junction bases left unmatched: 13. CDR3 coding DNA: TGTGCCAGCAGCTTCCTCGGTTCCGGGACAGGCGGCACCGGGGAGCTGTTTTTT. Translated, it gives CASSFLGSGTGGTGELFF. Supplemented by reference TRBV7-8 and TRBJ2-2, the full variable domain reads GAGVSQSPRYKVAKRGQDVALRCDPISGHVSLFWYQQALGQGPEFLTYFQNEAQLDKSGLPSDRFFAERPEGSVSTLKIQRTQQEDSAVYLCASSFLGSGTGGTGELFFGEGSRLTVL.

This clone appeared a few times. The chain couples TRBV7-2 to TRBJ1-6; possible D gene TRBD1, 6 bases. The germline CDR1 and CDR2 sequences are SGHTA and FQGNSA. The CDR3 runs 18 residues. Trimming stripped 0 bases from V and 6 bases from J, with 18 bases between. CDR3 DNA sequence: TGTGCCAGCAGCTTAGCCCCCTACAGGGCAAGGGGTAATTCACCCCTCCACTTT. Translating gives CASSLAPYRARGNSPLHF.